This TCR beta chain was profiled in a study of preoperative IRX-2 immunotherapy in early breast cancer (dated by TCRdb to the late 2010s). Notes on this clone: Its antigen is currently not known. One base away there is no much larger clone; base qualities are not given.

The sample's treatment or condition label, in plain terms: preoperative locoregional IRX-2 cytokine immunotherapy. The samples were obtained from a phase Ib study that tested preoperative, locoregional IRX-2 cytokine immunotherapy designed to prime immune responses. The donors were early-stage breast cancer patients who were given IRX-2 prior to surgery. Germline trimming amounts to 2 bases on V and 4 bases on J, with 6 as the count of junction bases outside the gene matches. There are 17 amino acids in the CDR3, from cysteine to phenylalanine inclusive. The kept DNA is CDR3 alone, 51 bases in frame from the first base. From a lookup of the germline V gene, CDR1 and CDR2 are MNHGY and SAAAGT. The library was generated by the immunoSEQ multiplex PCR assay. The clones in this table, taken by TCRdb from immuneACCESS, are in-frame only. Not every clone is retained; where verified, under half of the shortfall comes from an unresolved V gene, and the cause of the rest is unknown. This sample has tens of thousands of clones in its table, and roughly 90% of those were observed once. The ten top clones hold 1.6% of the sample.

The chain employs TRBV6-8 and TRBJ2-2, and TRBD2 matches 11 of the central bases. The TCR was taken from a human donor with breast cancer. Sequenced here: tumor tissue, sampled after IRX-2 immunotherapy. The nucleotide sequence reads TGTGCCAGCAGTTACACCACTAGCGGGGGACGCACCGGGGAGCTGTTTTTT. This translates into CASSYTTSGGRTGELFF.